These 18 T cell receptor beta chains came from one sample sequenced in a study of neoadjuvant nivolumab and ipilimumab in lung cancer. Assay: immunoSEQ multiplex PCR; the TCRdb copy retains only in-frame clones and omits some. The sample lists about 38,000 clones, 89% occurring once. The source was peripheral blood, collected before neoadjuvant nivolumab, alone or with ipilimumab. The source of these receptors is an adult with non-small cell lung cancer.

The chain combines TRBV7-8 with TRBJ2-1, with 7 nucleotides matching TRBD2. Germline V gene lookup returns CDR1 SGHVS and CDR2 FQNEAQ. J was trimmed by 5 bases and V by 6 bases; bases with no gene match: 13. The CDR3 spans 16 residues. DNA for the CDR3: TGTGCCAGCAGTTATCCGGGACTACGCTTTAACAATGAGCAGTTCTTC. Amino acids: CASSYPGLRFNNEQFF.

The genes are TRBV5-4 and TRBJ2-7; D unresolved. The CDR3 totals 10 residues. The germline V and J ends were trimmed by 2 bases and 3 bases, with 0 bases remaining between them. Germline CDR1 SGHNT, CDR2 YYREEE (reference sequence). CDR3 nucleotide sequence: TGTGCCAGCAGCTTCTACGAGCAGTACTTC. Its translation is CASSFYEQYF.

The chain carries TRBV15 and TRBJ1-2, with 10 positions matching TRBD1. J gave up 0 bases and V 4 bases, and 2 bases lay outside the gene matches. The CDR3 sequence is 15 residues long. Germline-derived CDR1 and CDR2 are LNHNV and YYDKDF (reference sequence). CDR3 sequence: CATSTDRGPNYGYTF. The CDR3 region has the DNA TGTGCCACCAGCACAGACAGGGGGCCTAACTATGGCTACACCTTC. Looking up the rest from reference TRBV15 and TRBJ1-2 gives the full variable domain: DAMVIQNPRYQVTQFGKPVTLSCSQTLNHNVMYWYQQKSSQAPKLLFHYYDKDFNNEADTPDNFQSRRPNTSFCFLDIRSPGLGDTAMYLCATSTDRGPNYGYTFGSGTRLTVV.

The rearrangement links TRBV4-1 to TRBJ2-1; 8 bases map to TRBD2. Germline-derived CDR1 and CDR2 are MGHRA and YSYEKL. This CDR3 spans 17 amino acids. V lost 1 base, J lost 5 bases, and 10 bases stayed unmatched. The CDR3 DNA reads as TGCGCCAGCAGCCAAGGCCCCGGGAGGGGGGAAAACAATGAGCAGTTCTTC. It yields the protein CASSQGPGRGENNEQFF.

The J gene is TRBJ2-7, the V gene TRBV9, with 7 bases identical to TRBD1. The V gene end was trimmed by 0 bases and the J gene end by 7 bases; junction bases not matched to a gene: 13. CDR3 length: 16 amino acids. In germline, CDR1 is SGDLS, CDR2 YYNGEE. The CDR3 sequence is CASSVEETGLFREQYF. CDR3 nucleotides: TGTGCCAGCAGCGTAGAAGAGACAGGGCTTTTTCGGGAGCAGTACTTC.

V and J are TRBV4-1 and TRBJ2-1; the match to TRBD2 covers 15 bases. J gave up 9 bases and V 1 base, and 7 bases lay outside the gene matches. The CDR3 is 17 amino acids. Germline-derived CDR1 and CDR2 are MGHRA and YSYEKL. CDR3: CASSQVGLAGGKGEQFF. For the CDR3, the DNA is TGCGCCAGCAGCCAAGTTGGACTAGCGGGAGGGAAGGGTGAGCAGTTCTTC.

The chain links TRBV6-1 to TRBJ2-7; the match to TRBD2 covers 9 bases. Per the germline V gene, CDR1 is MNHNS and CDR2 is SASEGT. With V trimmed by 7 bases and J by 0 bases, 7 bases remained unmatched. The CDR3 is 15 amino acids. CDR3 sequence: CASIRAGGDSYEQYF. In nucleotides, the CDR3 is TGTGCCAGCATAAGGGCGGGAGGGGACTCCTACGAGCAGTACTTC.

V and J are TRBV13 and TRBJ2-7; D ambiguous. V was clipped by 1 base and J by 0 bases, with 1 base between them. The CDR3 is made up of 12 amino acids. Per the germline V gene, CDR1 is PRHDT and CDR2 is FYEKMQ (reference sequence). In nucleotides, the CDR3 is TGTGCCAGCAGCTTAGACTCCTACGAGCAGTACTTC. Its translation: CASSLDSYEQYF. The full variable domain, its missing parts supplied by reference TRBV13 and TRBJ2-7, is AAGVIQSPRHLIKEKRETATLKCYPIPRHDTVYWYQQGPGQDPQFLISFYEKMQSDKGSIPDRFSAQQFSDYHSELNMSSLELGDSALYFCASSLDSYEQYFGPGTRLTVT.

J is TRBJ1-1 and V is TRBV30, with D unclear. V was pared by 0 bases and J by 4 bases, with 15 bases between. From germline, CDR1 is GTSNPN and CDR2 SVGIG (reference sequence). This CDR3 is built from 15 residues. The CDR3 nucleotides read TGTGCCTGGAGTGTACCTGGAGATTATCGCACTGAAGCTTTCTTT. It specifies CAWSVPGDYRTEAFF.

The chain joins TRBV9 to TRBJ2-1; weak D call: TRBD1 (5 bases). The CDR3 extends over 15 amino acids. V lost 0 bases, J lost 4 bases, and 11 bases lay in between. Germline CDR1 and CDR2: SGDLS and YYNGEE. The CDR3 sequence is CASSVGQGGYNEQFF. CDR3 bases: TGTGCCAGCAGCGTAGGTCAGGGCGGTTACAATGAGCAGTTCTTC.

The V and J genes are TRBV30 and TRBJ1-4; 9 bases are a match to TRBD1. J was trimmed by 2 bases and V by 0 bases; bases with no gene match: 13. The CDR3 covers 19 residues. Germline V gene data show CDR1 as GTSNPN and CDR2 as SVGIG (reference sequence). This chain's CDR3 is CAWSVPIGTGWGTNEKLFF. The CDR3 DNA follows: TGTGCCTGGAGTGTACCAATTGGGACAGGGTGGGGGACTAATGAAAAACTGTTTTTT.

The J gene is TRBJ2-3, the V gene TRBV6-4; TRBD2 agrees at 12 bases. This CDR3 spans 17 amino acids. Germline V CDR1 and CDR2: MRHNA, SNTAGT. J lost 1 base, V lost 5 bases, and 7 bases had no gene match. The DNA for the CDR3 is TGTGCCAGCAGTTCCGGGACTAGCGGGTCTGGCACAGATACGCAGTATTTT. This codes for CASSSGTSGSGTDTQYF.

The J gene is TRBJ2-1, the V gene TRBV5-1, with TRBD1 matching 7 bases. CDR1 SGHRS and CDR2 YFSETQ come from the germline V gene. This CDR3 contains 15 residues. V was pared by 1 base and J by 9 bases, with 10 bases of the junction left unmatched. CDR3 residues: CASSLFDRDGGEQFF. The CDR3 DNA is TGCGCCAGCAGCTTGTTCGACAGGGATGGGGGTGAGCAGTTCTTC.

The chain couples TRBV29-1 to TRBJ2-3, with D unclear. CDR1 is SQVTM, CDR2 ANQGSEA, per germline. The V and J ends lost 3 bases and 4 bases respectively, with 11 bases between them. This CDR3 region has 13 residues. CDR3 sequence reads: CSVEVLASDTQYF. The CDR3 DNA sequence: TGCAGCGTTGAGGTCCTTGCGTCAGATACGCAGTATTTT.

The V call is TRBV7-9, the J call TRBJ2-1; no firm D call. The length of the CDR3 is 11 residues. Germline assignment: CDR1 SEHNR and CDR2 FQNEAQ (reference sequence). V was trimmed by 2 bases and J by 7 bases, leaving 3 bases between them. This chain's CDR3 is CASSLSNEQFF. Written as DNA, the CDR3 is TGTGCCAGCAGCTTATCTAATGAGCAGTTCTTC.

The V gene is TRBV28, the J gene TRBJ2-7; the match to TRBD2 covers 13 bases. CDR1 is MDHEN and CDR2 is SYDVKM in the germline V gene. The CDR3 is 17 amino acids. The V segment lost 5 bases and the J segment 0 bases; nucleotides outside the gene matches: 7. The CDR3 nucleotides are TGTGCCAGCAGTGGGACTAGCGGGGTCACTCCCTCCTACGAGCAGTACTTC. Protein product: CASSGTSGVTPSYEQYF.

V is TRBV6-6 and J is TRBJ2-7; weak D call: TRBD1 (6 bases). The germline V gene has CDR1 MNHNY and CDR2 SVGAGI (reference sequence). CDR3 length: 14 amino acids. V shed 7 bases and J shed 4 bases, with 17 bases lying between them. The CDR3 spells CASTGDRTMYEQYF. In DNA form, the CDR3 reads TGTGCCAGCACAGGGGACCGCACAATGTACGAGCAGTACTTC.

The chain employs TRBV9 and TRBJ2-1, with 7 bases that match TRBD2. Trimming cost V 4 bases and J 7 bases; bases outside gene matches: 20. CDR1 and CDR2 (germline): SGDLS, YYNGEE. The length of the CDR3 is 18 residues. CDR3 protein: CASSPKGELALDRNEQFF. The DNA of the CDR3 is TGTGCCAGCAGCCCCAAAGGGGAACTAGCGTTAGATAGGAATGAGCAGTTCTTC.